The TCR beta chain under discussion was sequenced for a study of OX40 agonist ivuxolimab in advanced cancers. Turning to the study itself: Ivuxolimab doses were 0.01, 0.1, 0.3, 1.5, 3 or 10 mg/kg every 2 weeks. A male proportion of around 86% was recorded, with mean age 60 years and range roughly 23 to 79. Prior anti-PD-1, anti-PD-L1 or anti-CTLA-4 therapy was allowed; 30% to 40% had some.

CDR3 size: 17 residues. Germline-derived CDR1 and CDR2 are LGHNA and YSLEER. Trimming removed 0 bases at V and 0 bases at J, with 15 bases between. Only in-frame clones appear in the TCRdb table, and some are missing; sequencing was by immunoSEQ multiplex PCR. The profile shows about 44,000 clones, about 80% of them singletons. The clonotype originates from an adult with an advanced solid tumor such as melanoma, head and neck, liver or kidney cancer. The sequenced sample was CD4+ or CD8+ T cells sorted from blood, obtained in a trial of the OX40 agonist ivuxolimab. The V call is TRBV4-3, the J call TRBJ2-7, with D possibly matching TRBD2 (5 bases). CDR3: CASSQDSARGLSYEQYF. The DNA for the CDR3 is TGCGCCAGCAGCCAAGATTCGGCCAGAGGACTCTCCTACGAGCAGTACTTC.